This record concerns one TCR beta chain sequence. It has no known antigen specificity. Nothing much larger sits one base from this clone, and base qualities are not available. The data are from a study of radiotherapy plus CTLA-4 blockade in lung cancer (dated by TCRdb to 2017 to 2018). Some background on the complete study: Objective responses occurred in about 19% of enrolled patients, and 30% to 35% achieved disease control.

Receptor amplification or capture employed the immunoSEQ multiplex PCR assay. This is the immuneACCESS table as TCRdb keeps it, with only in-frame sequences that have V and J called. A part of the clones is gone; compared with another copy, unresolved V genes explain less than half, and the rest is unexplained. This sample holds about 90,000 clones; 60% to 80% were observed only once. The top ten clones comprise around an eighth of the sample. In this study, focal radiation therapy paired with CTLA-4 blockade (ipilimumab) was tested in patients who had chemo-refractory metastatic non-small-cell lung cancer. Broader findings and caveats from the paper: After treatment with radiotherapy and ipilimumab, TCR clones that originated in tumors expanded in peripheral blood. The strongest predictors of response were reported to be early dynamic shifts in blood T cell clones along with a rise in serum interferon-beta following radiation.

Germline trimming amounts to 3 bases on V and 2 bases on J, with 12 as the count of junction bases outside the gene matches. The CDR3 sequence holds 19 residues, the cysteine and phenylalanine included. Only the CDR3 DNA stays, 57 bases, in frame from base 1. CDR1 and CDR2 were assigned from the germline V gene as SGHTA and FQGNSA. This specimen was peripheral blood, taken from a patient treated with radiotherapy plus ipilimumab. The source of this sequence is a human donor with non-small cell lung cancer that progressed on radiotherapy plus ipilimumab. The sequence joins TRBV7-2 to TRBJ2-7, with TRBD2 matching 14 junction bases. The nucleotide sequence reads TGTGCCAGCAGCTTCGGGACTAGCGGGAGAAGATTGGGGACCTACGAGCAGTACTTC. This encodes CASSFGTSGRRLGTYEQYF.